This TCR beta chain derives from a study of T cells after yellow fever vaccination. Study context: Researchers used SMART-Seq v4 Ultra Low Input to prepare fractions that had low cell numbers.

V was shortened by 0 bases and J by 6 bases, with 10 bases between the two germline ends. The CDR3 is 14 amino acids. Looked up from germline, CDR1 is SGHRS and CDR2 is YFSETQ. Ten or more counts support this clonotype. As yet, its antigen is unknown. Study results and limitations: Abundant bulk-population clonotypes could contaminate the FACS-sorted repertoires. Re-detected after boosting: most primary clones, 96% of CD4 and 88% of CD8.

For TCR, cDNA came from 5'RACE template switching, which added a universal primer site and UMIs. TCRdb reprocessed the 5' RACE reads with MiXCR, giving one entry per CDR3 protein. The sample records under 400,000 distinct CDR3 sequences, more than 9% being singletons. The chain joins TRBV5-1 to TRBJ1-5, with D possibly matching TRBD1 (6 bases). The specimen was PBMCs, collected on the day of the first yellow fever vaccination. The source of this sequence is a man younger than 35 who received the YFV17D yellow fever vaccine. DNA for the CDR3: TGCGCCAGCAGCTTGGGGCAGGGGACTCAGCCCCAGCATTTT. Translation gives CASSLGQGTQPQHF.